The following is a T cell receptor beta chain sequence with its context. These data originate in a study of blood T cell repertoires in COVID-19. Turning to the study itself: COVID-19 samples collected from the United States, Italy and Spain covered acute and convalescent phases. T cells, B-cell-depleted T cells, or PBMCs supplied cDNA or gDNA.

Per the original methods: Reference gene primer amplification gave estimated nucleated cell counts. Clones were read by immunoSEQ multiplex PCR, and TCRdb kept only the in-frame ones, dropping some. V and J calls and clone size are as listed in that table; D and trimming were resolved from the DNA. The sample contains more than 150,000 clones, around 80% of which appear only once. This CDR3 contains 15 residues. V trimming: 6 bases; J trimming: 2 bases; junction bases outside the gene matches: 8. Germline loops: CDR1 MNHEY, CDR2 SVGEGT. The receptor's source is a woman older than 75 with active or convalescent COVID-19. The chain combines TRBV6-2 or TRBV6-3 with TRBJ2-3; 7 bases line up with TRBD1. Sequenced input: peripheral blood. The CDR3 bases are TGTGCCAGCAGCCGCCGACAGGGATCCACAGATACGCAGTATTTT. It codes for CASSRRQGSTDTQYF.